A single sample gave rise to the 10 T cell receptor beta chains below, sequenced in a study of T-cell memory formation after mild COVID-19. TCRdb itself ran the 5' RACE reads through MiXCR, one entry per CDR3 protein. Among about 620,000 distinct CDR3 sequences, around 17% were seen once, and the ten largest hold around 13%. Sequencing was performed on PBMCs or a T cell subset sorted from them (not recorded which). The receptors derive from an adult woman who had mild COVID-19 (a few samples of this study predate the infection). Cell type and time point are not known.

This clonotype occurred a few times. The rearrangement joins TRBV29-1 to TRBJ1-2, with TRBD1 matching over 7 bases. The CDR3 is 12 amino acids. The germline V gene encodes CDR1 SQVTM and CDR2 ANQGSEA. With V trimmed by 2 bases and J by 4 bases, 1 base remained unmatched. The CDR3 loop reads CSVERQGYGYTF. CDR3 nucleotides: TGCAGCGTTGAAAGACAGGGCTATGGCTACACCTTC.

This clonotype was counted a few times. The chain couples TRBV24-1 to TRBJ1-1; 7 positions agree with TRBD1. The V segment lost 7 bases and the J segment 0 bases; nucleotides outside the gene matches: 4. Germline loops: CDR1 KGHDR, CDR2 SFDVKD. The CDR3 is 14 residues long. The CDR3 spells CATRGQSLNTEAFF. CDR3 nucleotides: TGTGCCACCAGGGGACAGAGCTTGAACACTGAAGCTTTCTTT.

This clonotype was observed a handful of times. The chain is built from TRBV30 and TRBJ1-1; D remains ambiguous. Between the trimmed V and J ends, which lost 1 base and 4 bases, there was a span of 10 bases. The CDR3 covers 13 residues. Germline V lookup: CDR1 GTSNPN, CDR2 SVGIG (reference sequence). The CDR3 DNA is TGTGCCTGGAGTGGGGATCCGGGCACTGAAGCTTTCTTT. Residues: CAWSGDPGTEAFF.

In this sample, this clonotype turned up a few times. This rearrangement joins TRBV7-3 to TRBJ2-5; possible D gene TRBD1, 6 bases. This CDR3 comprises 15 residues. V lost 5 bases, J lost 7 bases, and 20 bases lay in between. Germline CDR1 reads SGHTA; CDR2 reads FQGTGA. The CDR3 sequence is CASSPQGSGFRTQYF. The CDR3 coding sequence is TGTGCCAGCAGCCCCCAGGGGTCGGGGTTCAGGACCCAGTACTTC.

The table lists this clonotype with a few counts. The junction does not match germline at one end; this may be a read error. In DNA form, the CDR3 reads TGTGCCAGCAGTGTTGGACGGAACGCTGAAGCTTTCTTT. Its translation: CASSVGRNAEAFF. The V and J genes are TRBV12-3 or TRBV12-4 and TRBJ1-1; no clear D. This CDR3 is built from 13 residues.

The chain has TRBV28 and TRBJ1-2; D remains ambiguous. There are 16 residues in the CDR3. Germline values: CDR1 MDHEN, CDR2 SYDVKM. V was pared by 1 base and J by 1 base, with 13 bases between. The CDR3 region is CASSLLGSAINYGYTF. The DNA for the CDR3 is TGTGCCAGCAGTTTATTAGGGTCGGCCATTAACTATGGCTACACCTTC.

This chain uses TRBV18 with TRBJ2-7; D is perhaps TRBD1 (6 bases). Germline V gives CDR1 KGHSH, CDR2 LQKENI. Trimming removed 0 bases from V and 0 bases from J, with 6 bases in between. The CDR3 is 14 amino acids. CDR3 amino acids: CASSPPDSSYEQYF. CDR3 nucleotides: TGTGCCAGCTCACCACCGGACAGCTCCTACGAGCAGTACTTC.

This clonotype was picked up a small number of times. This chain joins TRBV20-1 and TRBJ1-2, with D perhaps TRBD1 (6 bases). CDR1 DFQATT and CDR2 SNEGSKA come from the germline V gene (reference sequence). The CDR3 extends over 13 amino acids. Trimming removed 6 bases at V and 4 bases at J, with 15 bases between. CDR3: CSATTGTLYGYTF. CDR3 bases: TGCAGTGCGACTACCGGGACACTCTATGGCTACACCTTC.

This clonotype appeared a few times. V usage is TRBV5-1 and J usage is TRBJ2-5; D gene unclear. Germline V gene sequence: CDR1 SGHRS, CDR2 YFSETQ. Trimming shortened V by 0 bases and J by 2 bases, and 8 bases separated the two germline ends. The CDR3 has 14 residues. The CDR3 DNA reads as TGCGCCAGCAGCTTGGCCCAGGATCAAGAGACCCAGTACTTC. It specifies CASSLAQDQETQYF.

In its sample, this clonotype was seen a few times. The CDR3 DNA sequence: TGCGCCAGCAGCCCCTGGACAGGCGTTCCCAGTAGAGCCAAAAACATTCAGTACTTC. The encoded protein is CASSPWTGVPSRAKNIQYF. This rearrangement joins TRBV5-1 to TRBJ2-4; 7 bases match TRBD1. This CDR3 has 19 amino acids. Per the germline V gene, CDR1 is SGHRS and CDR2 is YFSETQ. V gave up 4 bases and J gave up 0 bases; unmatched junction bases: 16.